This T cell receptor (beta chain) was recovered during a study of immune evolution from preneoplasia to lung adenocarcinoma. TCRdb keeps only in-frame clones here, not all; method: immunoSEQ multiplex PCR. Of 5,700 or so clones in the sample, about four fifths are singletons; the top ten hold more than 5.5%. The V and J ends lost 4 bases and 4 bases respectively, with 16 bases between them. This CDR3 spans 16 amino acids. Looked up from germline, CDR1 is MGHRA and CDR2 is YSYEKL. Sample: FFPE adjacent normal lung tissue. This receptor was obtained from an older donor with lung adenocarcinoma. The rearrangement links TRBV4-1 to TRBJ2-2; D tentatively fits TRBD1 or TRBD2 (6 bases each). The CDR3 loop is CASSPFGGGVTGELFF. In nucleotides, the CDR3 is TGCGCCAGCAGCCCGTTCGGAGGGGGAGTCACCGGGGAGCTGTTTTTT.